The following is a T cell receptor beta chain sequence with its context. In germline, CDR1 is LGHNA, CDR2 YSLEER. V lost 1 base and J 2 bases, leaving 9 bases between the germline ends. This CDR3 is built from 15 residues. The data were taken from a study of T cell repertoires in ileal Crohn's disease. In the study overall: Roughly 40% were active smokers at surgery; median disease duration was around 8 years. Postoperative therapy was given to about half: 11 thiopurines, about 20 anti-TNF agents.

The time point denotes: neoterminal ileum biopsy at postoperative endoscopy, about 6 months after surgery. Assay: immunoSEQ multiplex PCR; the TCRdb copy retains only in-frame clones and omits some. In the table there are some 5,400 clones, about 69% of which are singletons. The sample taken for sequencing was ileal tissue. The TCR sequence derives from an adult with Crohn's disease. The V call is TRBV4-3, the J call TRBJ1-3; possibly TRBD1 for D (6 bases). The CDR3 loop is CASSQGSGAGNTIYF. The DNA of the CDR3 is TGCGCCAGCAGCCAAGGTTCAGGGGCTGGAAACACCATATATTTT.